These 6 T cell receptor beta chains share one sample of origin, sequenced in a study of OX40 agonist ivuxolimab in advanced cancers. Generated by immunoSEQ multiplex PCR, the TCRdb table keeps only in-frame clones and is missing some. The sample lists roughly 60,000 clones; around 88% were seen once. The source was CD4+ or CD8+ T cells sorted from blood, collected in a trial of the OX40 agonist ivuxolimab. Source of these receptors: an adult with an advanced solid tumor such as melanoma, head and neck, liver or kidney cancer.

This clone was recorded once. The chain has TRBV5-6 and TRBJ2-7, with TRBD1 matching over 7 bases. The junction had 9 bases not matched to a gene; V was cut back by 6 bases and J by 3 bases. The CDR3 loop spans 14 amino acids. The germline gives CDR1 SGHDT, CDR2 YYEEEE. The CDR3 loop reads CASNPVGGNYEQYF. The DNA of the CDR3 is TGTGCCAGCAACCCTGTAGGGGGCAACTACGAGCAGTACTTC.

The chain combines TRBV9 with TRBJ2-1, with D unclear. The CDR3 is 15 residues long. Germline CDR1 is SGDLS and CDR2 is YYNGEE. V gave up 0 bases and J gave up 3 bases, with 10 bases separating them. The CDR3 reads CASSVDRRRYNEQFF. The DNA of the CDR3 is TGTGCCAGCAGCGTAGATCGTCGCCGCTACAATGAGCAGTTCTTC.

This chain connects TRBV10-3 to TRBJ1-1, with TRBD1 as a possible D gene (5 bases). Trimming removed 2 bases from V and 4 bases from J, with 14 bases in between. This CDR3 contains 15 residues. CDR1 ENHRY and CDR2 SYGVKD come from the germline V gene. The CDR3 coding sequence is TGTGCCATCAGTGAGCTTGGGGGGGAAGGCACTGAAGCTTTCTTT. This translates into CAISELGGEGTEAFF.

The V and J genes are TRBV18 and TRBJ1-1; weak D call: TRBD1 (5 bases). V lost 3 bases, J lost 2 bases, and 13 bases lay in between. This CDR3 is built from 15 residues. The germline V gene encodes CDR1 KGHSH and CDR2 LQKENI. The DNA for the CDR3 is TGTGCCAGCTCACCTAGGGGAGATACTAACACTGAAGCTTTCTTT. It is translated as CASSPRGDTNTEAFF.

The J gene is TRBJ2-1, the V gene TRBV19, with D possibly matching TRBD2 (6 bases). The CDR3 is 14 amino acids. V was clipped by 8 bases and J by 8 bases, with 19 bases between them. Germline CDR1 LNHDA, CDR2 SQIVND (reference sequence). CDR3 sequence (DNA): TGTGCCAGTTCTCGGGGGTGGAAAGACGATGAGCAGTTCTTC. Amino acids: CASSRGWKDDEQFF.

The chain is built from TRBV21-1 and TRBJ2-1; no check of the table's D call, TRBD2, against the DNA was made. TRBV21-1 is designated a pseudogene. CDR3 length: 17 residues. CDR3 in DNA: TGTGCCAGCAGCCCCGACCCCGGGACTGTCAATAGAGATGAGCAGTTCTTC. Its translation: CASSPDPGTVNRDEQFF.